This is a list of T cell receptor beta chains from one sample in a study of T cells after yellow fever vaccination. TCRdb reprocessed the 5' RACE reads via MiXCR and lists one record per CDR3 protein. Of some 340,000 distinct CDR3 sequences in the sample, 9.5% to 12% were seen once. Sequences were derived from CD4+ T cells sorted from PBMCs, sampled 45 days after the yellow fever booster vaccination. These receptors came from a man aged 18 to 29 who received the YFV17D yellow fever vaccine. CDR3s include the opening cysteine and the closing phenylalanine or tryptophan. A D gene is named only where the DNA matches it firmly. Some rows mark clone size as missing; the rest say once, few, many or name a class of expanded clone.

cdr3_aa: CAWSATTSGTDTQYF
cdr3_nt: TGTGCCTGGAGTGCGACGACTAGTGGCACAGATACGCAGTATTTT
v_call: TRBV30
j_call: TRBJ2-3
d_call: -
clone_size: -

cdr3_aa: CASSFIHNSPLHF
cdr3_nt: TGTGCCAGCAGCTTTATACATAATTCACCCCTCCACTTT
v_call: TRBV5-8
j_call: TRBJ1-6
d_call: -
clone_size: -

cdr3_aa: CSASNAGTGVGYTF
cdr3_nt: TGCAGTGCTAGTAACGCCGGGACAGGGGTCGGCTACACCTTC
v_call: TRBV20-1
j_call: TRBJ1-2
d_call: TRBD1
clone_size: few

cdr3_aa: CASSQGRRASSNTDTQYF
cdr3_nt: TGCGCCAGCAGCCAGGGTCGGAGGGCGTCCTCAAACACAGATACGCAGTATTTT
v_call: TRBV4-1
j_call: TRBJ2-3
d_call: -
clone_size: -

cdr3_aa: CASSPLSGGGTDTQYF
cdr3_nt: TGTGCCAGCAGCCCCCTTAGCGGGGGAGGCACAGATACGCAGTATTTT
v_call: TRBV7-2
j_call: TRBJ2-3
d_call: TRBD2
clone_size: -

cdr3_aa: CASSQEWRGTNTDTQYF
cdr3_nt: TGCGCCAGCAGCCAAGAGTGGCGGGGGACCAACACAGATACGCAGTATTTT
v_call: TRBV4-1
j_call: TRBJ2-3
d_call: TRBD2
clone_size: -

cdr3_aa: CASGVNTEAFF
cdr3_nt: TGTGCCAGCGGGGTGAACACTGAAGCTTTCTTT
v_call: TRBV9
j_call: TRBJ1-1
d_call: -
clone_size: -

cdr3_aa: CASSTARYGYTF
cdr3_nt: TGTGCCAGCAGCACGGCCCGCTATGGCTACACCTTC
v_call: TRBV7-3
j_call: TRBJ1-2
d_call: -
clone_size: -

cdr3_aa: CASSLLAYNEQFF
cdr3_nt: TGTGCCAGCAGCTTATTAGCCTACAATGAGCAGTTCTTC
v_call: TRBV7-3
j_call: TRBJ2-1
d_call: -
clone_size: -

cdr3_aa: CASSLTGLEGYTF
cdr3_nt: TGTGCCAGCAGCTTGACAGGGCTTGAGGGCTACACCTTC
v_call: TRBV5-5
j_call: TRBJ1-2
d_call: -
clone_size: few

cdr3_aa: CASSQDPHSGVPTNEKLFF
cdr3_nt: TGCGCCAGCAGCCAAGATCCACACAGTGGGGTACCAACTAATGAAAAACTGTTTTTT
v_call: TRBV4-1
j_call: TRBJ1-4
d_call: -
clone_size: few

cdr3_aa: CATSPEEIYGYTF
cdr3_nt: TGTGCCACCAGCCCGGAGGAGATCTATGGCTACACCTTC
v_call: TRBV24-1
j_call: TRBJ1-2
d_call: -
clone_size: -

cdr3_aa: CASSYGAGRQAFF
cdr3_nt: TGTGCCAGCAGTTACGGGGCAGGACGACAAGCTTTCTTT
v_call: TRBV6-2/TRBV6-3
j_call: TRBJ1-1
d_call: -
clone_size: -

cdr3_aa: CASTEQGAPTYEQYF
cdr3_nt: TGCGCCAGCACCGAACAGGGGGCCCCCACCTACGAGCAGTACTTC
v_call: TRBV5-1
j_call: TRBJ2-7
d_call: TRBD1
clone_size: -

cdr3_aa: CASSLPGQGGHEQFF
cdr3_nt: TGTGCCAGCAGTTTACCGGGACAGGGTGGACATGAGCAGTTCTTC
v_call: TRBV27
j_call: TRBJ2-1
d_call: TRBD1
clone_size: many

cdr3_aa: CASSQDRPQTGPAKNIQYF
cdr3_nt: TGTGCCAGCAGCCAAGATCGCCCCCAGACAGGGCCGGCCAAAAACATTCAGTACTTC
v_call: TRBV3-1
j_call: TRBJ2-4
d_call: TRBD1
clone_size: few

cdr3_aa: CASSQGPTSGNTIYF
cdr3_nt: TGCGCCAGCAGCCAAGGCCCCACCTCTGGAAACACCATATATTTT
v_call: TRBV4-3
j_call: TRBJ1-3
d_call: -
clone_size: -

cdr3_aa: CSALRAGANTGELFF
cdr3_nt: TGCAGTGCCCTTAGGGCAGGGGCCAACACCGGGGAGCTGTTTTTT
v_call: TRBV20-1
j_call: TRBJ2-2
d_call: -
clone_size: -